This passage covers 4 T cell receptor beta chains from one sample sequenced in a study of blood T cell repertoires in COVID-19. Method: immunoSEQ multiplex PCR; TCRdb's copy keeps in-frame clones and lacks some. The profile covers tens of thousands of clones, with less than 90% appearing a single time and 2.5% to 4% taken by the ten largest. The sequenced sample consisted of peripheral blood. The receptor set was obtained from a man aged 35-49 years with acute or convalescent COVID-19.

The chain carries TRBV5-5 and TRBJ1-2; D gene ambiguous. CDR3 size: 14 residues. Trimming took 5 bases from V and 5 from J, leaving 16 bases between them. Germline CDR1 and CDR2: SGHKS and YYEKEE (reference sequence). The chain's CDR3 is CASSLEPGRYGYTF. The DNA for the CDR3 is TGTGCCAGCAGTCTGGAGCCGGGGAGGTATGGCTACACCTTC. Combining the CDR3 with reference TRBV5-5 and TRBJ1-2 gives the whole variable domain DAGVTQSPTHLIKTRGQQVTLRCSPISGHKSVSWYQQVLGQGPQFIFQYYEKEERGRGNFPDRFSARQFPNYSSELNVNALLLGDSALYLCASSLEPGRYGYTFGSGTRLTVV.

This chain uses TRBV9 with TRBJ1-1; the D is unclear. Germline CDR1 SGDLS, CDR2 YYNGEE. Trimming took 4 bases from V and 7 from J, leaving 14 bases between them. The CDR3 contains 13 residues. CDR3 residues: CASSPRGGDEAFF. CDR3 DNA sequence: TGTGCCAGCAGCCCCCGGGGAGGAGATGAAGCTTTCTTT.

The table lists this clone with a count of one. This chain uses TRBV5-4 with TRBJ1-4; D remains unclear. The CDR3 runs to 15 residues. CDR1 is SGHNT, CDR2 YYREEE, per germline (reference sequence). The V and J ends lost 0 bases and 7 bases respectively, with 13 bases between them. In nucleotides, the CDR3 is TGTGCCAGCAGCTTGGACACGCAGGTCGTTGAAAAACTGTTTTTT. Protein sequence: CASSLDTQVVEKLFF. The full variable domain, in which reference TRBV5-4 and TRBJ1-4 provide the parts outside the CDR3, is ETGVTQSPTHLIKTRGQQVTLRCSSQSGHNTVSWYQQALGQGPQFIFQYYREEENGRGNFPPRFSGLQFPNYSSELNVNALELDDSALYLCASSLDTQVVEKLFFGSGTQLSVL.

This clone has a handful of counts. This sequence joins TRBV9 and TRBJ2-7, with TRBD1 matching over 9 bases. The CDR3 is 15 residues long. CDR1 SGDLS and CDR2 YYNGEE come from the germline V gene. The J segment lost 3 bases and the V segment lost 4 bases, leaving 8 bases of the junction unmatched. The CDR3 DNA is TGTGCCAGCAGCCCCCAGGGACAGGGCAGCTACGAGCAGTACTTC. It yields the protein CASSPQGQGSYEQYF. The variable domain in full, with the rest retrieved from reference TRBV9 and TRBJ2-7, is DSGVTQTPKHLITATGQRVTLRCSPRSGDLSVYWYQQSLDQGLQFLIQYYNGEERAKGNILERFSAQQFPDLHSELNLSSLELGDSALYFCASSPQGQGSYEQYFGPGTRLTVT.